These 30 T cell receptor beta chains originate from one sample sequenced in a study of cytotoxic CD8 clonotypes in ibrutinib-treated CLL. Data came from immunoSEQ multiplex PCR; TCRdb stores just in-frame clones and leaves some out. The sample yields fewer than 400,000 clones, roughly 71% seen once. The sample consisted of PBMCs, taken after 36 months of ibrutinib treatment. The receptors derive from a human donor with chronic lymphocytic leukemia.

V is TRBV7-8 and J is TRBJ2-1, with a tentative D call TRBD2 (5 bases). Per the germline V gene, CDR1 is SGHVS and CDR2 is FQNEAQ. Trimming shortened V by 5 bases and J by 8 bases, and 16 bases separated the two germline ends. The CDR3 loop spans 14 amino acids. CDR3 residues: CASSDGLSTYEQFF. CDR3 nucleotide sequence: TGTGCCAGCAGCGATGGACTTAGCACCTATGAGCAGTTCTTC.

The chain couples TRBV20-1 to TRBJ2-1, with D unclear. Per the germline V gene, CDR1 is DFQATT and CDR2 is SNEGSKA (reference sequence). Deletions cut 5 bases from V and 2 bases from J, with 4 bases between. CDR3 length: 11 amino acids. The CDR3 loop is CSALTYNEQFF. DNA for the CDR3: TGCAGTGCTCTAACCTACAATGAGCAGTTCTTC.

The gene calls are TRBV10-3 and TRBJ1-2; D possibly corresponds to TRBD1 (5 bases). V was clipped by 5 bases and J by 1 base, with 23 bases between them. CDR3 length equals 18 residues. Germline V lookup: CDR1 ENHRY, CDR2 SYGVKD. The CDR3 coding sequence is TGTGCCATCAGTTCAGTTCCTGGGGCGGACACTATTAACTATGGCTACACCTTC. It is translated as CAISSVPGADTINYGYTF.

The count of this clone is one. V is TRBV7-9 and J is TRBJ2-2; 9 positions match TRBD1. The CDR3 is 14 residues long. V dropped 6 bases and J dropped 3; count of bases not matched to a gene: 2. Germline V gene lookup returns CDR1 SEHNR and CDR2 FQNEAQ (reference sequence). In DNA, the CDR3 is TGTGCCAGCAGACGGGACAGGGACACCGGGGAGCTGTTTTTT. Its translation: CASRRDRDTGELFF. Full variable domain (rest looked up from reference TRBV7-9 and TRBJ2-2): DTGVSQNPRHKITKRGQNVTFRCDPISEHNRLYWYRQTLGQGPEFLTYFQNEAQLEKSRLLSDRFSAERPKGSFSTLEIQRTEQGDSAMYLCASRRDRDTGELFFGEGSRLTVL.

This clone occurred a few times. The chain carries TRBV19 and TRBJ2-7, with 7 bases that match TRBD1. The CDR3 spans 16 residues. CDR1 LNHDA and CDR2 SQIVND come from the germline V gene (reference sequence). J lost 6 bases, V lost 4 bases, and 15 bases had no gene match. Here the CDR3 reads CASSNTGTAISSEQYF. CDR3 in DNA: TGTGCCAGTAGTAACACCGGGACAGCTATTTCGTCCGAGCAGTACTTC.

V usage is TRBV4-1 and J usage is TRBJ2-7, with 11 positions matching TRBD2. The length of the CDR3 is 16 residues. Germline V gives CDR1 MGHRA, CDR2 YSYEKL. V lost 0 bases, J lost 6 bases, and 7 bases stayed unmatched. The CDR3 DNA reads TGCGCCAGCAGCCAAGATAAACTAGCGGGAGTTCCCGAGCAGTACTTC. Its protein product is CASSQDKLAGVPEQYF.

The chain recombines TRBV5-1 with TRBJ2-7, with TRBD2 as a possible D gene (5 bases). CDR1 and CDR2 (germline): SGHRS, YFSETQ. The CDR3 loop spans 13 amino acids. The V gene lost 5 bases and the J gene lost 0 bases, with 9 bases spanning the gap. The CDR3 region is CASSPDFSYEQYF. The CDR3 nucleotides read TGCGCCAGCAGTCCGGACTTCTCCTACGAGCAGTACTTC.

This chain joins TRBV14 and TRBJ2-5; TRBD1 matches 7 bases. This CDR3 region has 16 residues. Germline CDR1 reads SGHDN; CDR2 reads FVKESK. V was pared by 5 bases and J by 4 bases, with 13 bases of the junction left unmatched. CDR3 coding DNA: TGTGCCAGCAGCATCAACAGGGGTTTCGGCTCAGAGACCCAGTACTTC. It translates to CASSINRGFGSETQYF.

This chain joins TRBV28 and TRBJ2-5; tentatively, D is TRBD1 (5 bases). The germline V gene encodes CDR1 MDHEN and CDR2 SYDVKM. There are 13 residues in the CDR3. The ends were cut back, 8 bases at V and 1 base at J, with 11 bases in the middle. The CDR3 reads CASQGSSQETQYF. The CDR3 DNA is TGTGCCAGCCAGGGAAGTAGCCAAGAGACCCAGTACTTC.

The genes are TRBV5-4 and TRBJ2-5; a possible D gene is TRBD2 (5 bases). The V and J ends lost 4 bases and 5 bases respectively, with 12 bases between them. CDR1 SGHNT and CDR2 YYREEE come from the germline V gene (reference sequence). This CDR3 spans 13 amino acids. For the CDR3, the DNA is TGTGCCAGCAGCCTAAACACGGGGGAGACCCAGTACTTC. As protein: CASSLNTGETQYF. The whole variable domain, filled in from reference TRBV5-4 and TRBJ2-5, reads ETGVTQSPTHLIKTRGQQVTLRCSSQSGHNTVSWYQQALGQGPQFIFQYYREEENGRGNFPPRFSGLQFPNYSSELNVNALELDDSALYLCASSLNTGETQYFGPGTRLLVL.

The chain links TRBV27 to TRBJ2-1, with TRBD2 matching 8 bases. The CDR3 extends over 16 amino acids. Germline assignment: CDR1 MNHEY and CDR2 SMNVEV (reference sequence). V trimming: 5 bases; J trimming: 3 bases; junction bases outside the gene matches: 9. This chain's CDR3 is CASSGTAGVLYNEQFF. CDR3 DNA: TGTGCCAGCAGTGGAACAGCGGGAGTCCTCTACAATGAGCAGTTCTTC.

The gene calls are TRBV7-2 and TRBJ2-3; D may be TRBD1 (6 bases). CDR3 size: 16 residues. Germline CDR1 is SGHTA and CDR2 is FQGNSA. V lost 4 bases and J lost 3, with 17 bases in between. This CDR3 reads CASSYRVGGTTDTQYF. The CDR3 bases are TGTGCCAGCAGCTACAGGGTTGGCGGTACGACAGATACGCAGTATTTT.

The chain uses TRBV5-4 and TRBJ2-2; D is unresolved. The CDR3 spans 16 residues. V lost 3 bases and J lost 0, with 12 bases in between. Germline lookup yields CDR1 SGHNT and CDR2 YYREEE (reference sequence). Here the CDR3 reads CASSSLTKANTGELFF. CDR3 sequence (DNA): TGTGCCAGCAGCTCCCTGACGAAAGCGAACACCGGGGAGCTGTTTTTT.

The chain recombines TRBV4-1 with TRBJ2-7, with a weak D call TRBD1 (6 bases). CDR1 is MGHRA and CDR2 is YSYEKL in the germline V gene. CDR3 size: 17 residues. Between the trimmed V and J ends, which lost 4 bases and 6 bases, there was a span of 25 bases. The CDR3 loop reads CASSLSGRDRWVGEQYF. The CDR3 DNA reads as TGCGCCAGCAGCCTCTCCGGGCGCGACAGGTGGGTGGGCGAGCAGTACTTC.

This clone was counted between two and nine times. The CDR3 sequence is CASSLNPGTSGSGNEQFF. The CDR3 DNA sequence: TGTGCCAGCAGCCTAAACCCCGGGACTAGCGGGAGCGGCAATGAGCAGTTCTTC. This chain joins TRBV9 and TRBJ2-1, with 14 bases that match TRBD2. Germline V gene lookup returns CDR1 SGDLS and CDR2 YYNGEE. Trimming cost V 4 bases and J 6 bases; bases outside gene matches: 12. The CDR3 loop spans 18 amino acids. The complete variable domain, with remaining parts taken from reference TRBV9 and TRBJ2-1, reads DSGVTQTPKHLITATGQRVTLRCSPRSGDLSVYWYQQSLDQGLQFLIQYYNGEERAKGNILERFSAQQFPDLHSELNLSSLELGDSALYFCASSLNPGTSGSGNEQFFGPGTRLTVL.

About this clone itself: The same CDR3 also results from other DNA sequences found in this sample. The rearrangement uses TRBV6-1 and TRBJ1-2; D gene uncertain. The CDR3 covers 13 residues. The germline V and J ends were trimmed by 0 bases and 3 bases, with 5 bases remaining between them. The V gene's germline CDR1 is MNHNS and CDR2 SASEGT. This chain's CDR3 is CASSEAGYYGYTF. The CDR3 nucleotides are TGTGCCAGCAGTGAAGCCGGGTACTATGGCTACACCTTC.

The chain links TRBV27 to TRBJ2-7; the D is unclear. CDR3 length: 19 amino acids. V gave up 5 bases and J gave up 2 bases, with 28 bases separating them. Germline assignment: CDR1 MNHEY and CDR2 SMNVEV (reference sequence). CDR3 amino acids: CASSITGWYPTTRPYEQYF. The CDR3 DNA reads TGTGCCAGCAGTATCACGGGCTGGTACCCGACGACCAGACCCTACGAGCAGTACTTC.

This clone is a singleton in its sample. This chain links TRBV28 with TRBJ2-7, with 8 nucleotides matching TRBD2. Trimming took 7 bases from V and 2 from J; bases not matched to a gene: 10. The CDR3 covers 15 residues. Germline assignment: CDR1 MDHEN and CDR2 SYDVKM. CDR3: CASTHGTSPPYEQYF. The CDR3 DNA follows: TGTGCCAGCACCCACGGGACTAGTCCACCCTACGAGCAGTACTTC. The full variable domain, in which reference TRBV28 and TRBJ2-7 provide the parts outside the CDR3, is DVKVTQSSRYLVKRTGEKVFLECVQDMDHENMFWYRQDPGLGLRLIYFSYDVKMKEKGDIPEGYSVSREKKERFSLILESASTNQTSMYLCASTHGTSPPYEQYFGPGTRLTVT.

The chain couples TRBV18 to TRBJ1-2; a possible D gene is TRBD1 (5 bases). The CDR3 runs 12 residues. Germline CDR1 KGHSH, CDR2 LQKENI. V lost 5 bases to trimming and J lost 7 bases, with 11 bases between them. The CDR3 here is CASSAQGAGYTF. The CDR3 DNA sequence: TGTGCCAGCTCAGCTCAAGGGGCTGGCTACACCTTC.

The chain combines TRBV5-6 with TRBJ1-1; D is possibly TRBD1 (5 bases). The V end lost 0 bases, the J end lost 4 bases, and 7 bases lay between the germline ends. CDR1 and CDR2 (germline): SGHDT, YYEEEE. The length of the CDR3 is 13 residues. CDR3 protein: CASSLGGGTEAFF. The CDR3 coding sequence is TGTGCCAGCAGCTTGGGGGGCGGCACTGAAGCTTTCTTT. The variable domain in full, with the rest retrieved from reference TRBV5-6 and TRBJ1-1, is DAGVTQSPTHLIKTRGQQVTLRCSPKSGHDTVSWYQQALGQGPQFIFQYYEEEERQRGNFPDRFSGHQFPNYSSELNVNALLLGDSALYLCASSLGGGTEAFFGQGTRLTVV.

The J gene is TRBJ2-3, the V gene TRBV5-6; TRBD1 is a possible D gene (6 bases). With 1 base removed from V and 6 bases from J, the gap between germline ends came to 15 bases. CDR3 length: 15 residues. Per germline, CDR1 SGHDT and CDR2 YYEEEE. The CDR3 nucleotides are TGTGCCAGCAGCTTGTTGTTACAGGGCTTGGATACGCAGTATTTT. Translating gives CASSLLLQGLDTQYF.

The V gene is TRBV9, the J gene TRBJ1-1; no definite D call. V lost 4 bases, J lost 4 bases, and 8 bases lay in between. The germline gives CDR1 SGDLS, CDR2 YYNGEE. The CDR3 has 12 residues. The CDR3, as DNA: TGTGCCAGCAGCTTGGATAGCACTGAAGCTTTCTTT. Protein sequence: CASSLDSTEAFF.

This clone occurred a few times. The rearrangement joins TRBV27 to TRBJ1-2; TRBD1 matches at 8 bases. Germline trimming cut 6 bases from V and 4 bases from J; bases unmatched to any gene: 7. The CDR3 totals 14 residues. Germline V lookup: CDR1 MNHEY, CDR2 SMNVEV (reference sequence). CDR3 nucleotides: TGTGCCAGCAGCTTCACCGGACAGGGCTATGGCTACACCTTC. Translation gives CASSFTGQGYGYTF.

The V and J genes are TRBV4-1 and TRBJ1-2; 9 bases are shared with TRBD1. The trim removed 4 bases at V and 4 bases at J, leaving 10 bases unmatched. The germline gives CDR1 MGHRA, CDR2 YSYEKL. The CDR3 sequence is 16 residues long. The CDR3 region has the DNA TGCGCCAGCAGCCGCCTAGGGGGACAGGGCTTCTATGGCTACACCTTC. It encodes CASSRLGGQGFYGYTF.

The CDR3 spells CASSLRHPYEQYF. The CDR3 DNA reads as TGTGCCAGCAGCTTAAGGCACCCCTACGAGCAGTACTTC. The chain employs TRBV7-2 and TRBJ2-7, with D uncertain. This CDR3 spans 13 amino acids. Germline V gives CDR1 SGHTA, CDR2 FQGNSA. The ends were cut back, 2 bases at V and 2 bases at J, with 7 bases in the middle.

The chain joins TRBV2 to TRBJ2-7; 7 positions agree with TRBD2. The CDR3 sequence is 15 residues long. V shed 5 bases, J shed 6 bases, and the junction held 13 bases outside the gene matches. Germline assignment: CDR1 SNHLY and CDR2 FYNNEI. The CDR3 is CASSSMASGIGEQYF. DNA of the CDR3: TGTGCCAGCAGTAGTATGGCTAGCGGTATCGGCGAGCAGTACTTC.

This chain uses TRBV7-6 with TRBJ2-7; TRBD1 matches at 9 bases. The ends lost 5 bases at V and 3 bases at J; junction bases unmatched: 11. This CDR3 region has 16 residues. Per the germline V gene, CDR1 is SGHVS and CDR2 is FNYEAQ. The CDR3 protein is CASSAHRDRVHYEQYF. DNA of the CDR3: TGTGCCAGCAGCGCCCACCGGGACAGGGTCCACTACGAGCAGTACTTC. Filled out from reference TRBV7-6 and TRBJ2-7, the complete variable domain reads GAGVSQSPRYKVTKRGQDVALRCDPISGHVSLYWYRQALGQGPEFLTYFNYEAQQDKSGLPNDRFSAERPEGSISTLTIQRTEQRDSAMYRCASSAHRDRVHYEQYFGPGTRLTVT.

In the case of this clone: One end of the junction is discordant with germline, which a read error may explain. The chain is built from TRBV29-1 and TRBJ1-2; D is perhaps TRBD1 (5 bases). The CDR3 consists of 11 residues. CDR1 SQVTM and CDR2 ANQGSEA come from the germline V gene. The CDR3 nucleotides read TGCAGCGTTGCAGGGAACTATGGCCACACCTTC. Its protein product is CSVAGNYGHTF.

The chain employs TRBV5-8 and TRBJ1-2; weak D call: TRBD1 (5 bases). V was pared by 2 bases and J by 0 bases, with 14 bases between. Germline V lookup: CDR1 SGHTS, CDR2 YDEGEE. The CDR3 consists of 16 residues. This CDR3 is CASSLPSTASNYGYTF. The CDR3 DNA sequence: TGTGCCAGCAGCTTACCGTCGACAGCCTCTAACTATGGCTACACCTTC.

V gene TRBV19 combines with J gene TRBJ1-5, with 8 bases fitting TRBD1. The germline V gene has CDR1 LNHDA and CDR2 SQIVND (reference sequence). The CDR3 extends over 17 amino acids. V was pared by 5 bases and J by 3 bases, with 12 bases of the junction left unmatched. CDR3 region: CASSFGQGGMINQPQHF. In nucleotides, the CDR3 is TGTGCCAGTAGTTTTGGACAGGGAGGGATGATCAATCAGCCCCAGCATTTT.